These T cell receptor beta chains were read from a single sample in a study of shared clonotypes between healthy human individuals. Sequencing used immunoSEQ multiplex PCR; TCRdb keeps in-frame clones, though not all of them. Of 470,000 or so clones listed, about 85% are singletons. Sequencing was done on a sample of PBMCs. These receptors were obtained from a woman between 40 and 50 years old in good health. Some clones in this sample may be carry-over from other donors' samples. CDR3s include the opening cysteine and the closing phenylalanine or tryptophan. The D gene is left open where the match is weak. Rows give clone size only sometimes, using once, few, many, or a class for an expanded clone.

>TRBV18|13|NA|NA|TRBJ2-7
TGTGCCAGCTCACCAACAGACGCCTACGAGCAGTACTTC
CASSPTDAYEQYF
>TRBV5-4|14|NA|NA|TRBJ2-2
TGTGCCAGCAGCAACTTGGGCGTCACCGGGGAGCTGTTTTTT
CASSNLGVTGELFF
>TRBV15|15|few|TRBD1|TRBJ2-4
TGTGCCACCAGCAGGGAACAGGGGGGTTCGGACATTCAGTACTTC
CATSREQGGSDIQYF
>TRBV29-1|15|once|TRBD2|TRBJ2-2
TGCAGCGCAGCCCTAGCGGGAGGGTACACCGGGGAGCTGTTTTTT
CSAALAGGYTGELFF
>TRBV14|16|NA|NA|TRBJ1-1
TGTGCCAGCAGCCAAGATAAACGGACAGAGAACACTGAAGCTTTCTTT
CASSQDKRTENTEAFF
>TRBV6-6|16|NA|NA|TRBJ2-1
TGTGCCAGCAGTTTGACTATCCCGTTCTCCTACAATGAGCAGTTCTTC
CASSLTIPFSYNEQFF
>TRBV10-2|17|few|TRBD2|TRBJ2-1
TGCGCCAGCAGTGAGTCGAGACTAGCGGAGCCCTACAATGAGCAGTTCTTC
CASSESRLAEPYNEQFF
>TRBV7-8|13|NA|TRBD1|TRBJ1-5
TGTGCCAGCAGCTCGGACAGGGATCAGCCCCAGCATTTT
CASSSDRDQPQHF
>TRBV27|15|NA|TRBD1|TRBJ1-2
TGTGCCAGCAGTCGACGTTTAGGGGGCTACTATGGCTACACCTTC
CASSRRLGGYYGYTF
>TRBV5-1|16|NA|TRBD2|TRBJ2-3
TGCGCCAGCACCCCCCAAGCGGGAGGTAGCACAGATACGCAGTATTTT
CASTPQAGGSTDTQYF
>TRBV10-3|13|NA|TRBD1|TRBJ2-7
TGTGCCATCAGTGAAGCAGGGGGCTACGAGCAGTACTTC
CAISEAGGYEQYF
>TRBV7-8|15|NA|NA|TRBJ1-5
TGTGCCAGCAGCCCCGGGGGAGCTGGCAATCAGCCCCAGCATTTT
CASSPGGAGNQPQHF
>TRBV27|13|NA|NA|TRBJ2-7
TGTGCCAGCAGCCCCCTGGGTTTGTACGAGCAGTACTTC
CASSPLGLYEQYF
>TRBV6-6|14|NA|NA|TRBJ1-1
TGTGCCAGCAGTTACTCGACAACTGGGGTCGAAGCTTTCTTT
CASSYSTTGVEAFF
>TRBV7-9|14|NA|NA|TRBJ2-7
TGTGCCAGCAGCTGGGGGACCGTCTCCTACGAGCAGTACTTC
CASSWGTVSYEQYF
>TRBV7-2|15|NA|TRBD2|TRBJ2-3
TGTGCCAGCAGCTTAACTAGCGGGAGTGTGGATACGCAGTATTTT
CASSLTSGSVDTQYF
>TRBV10-1|15|NA|TRBD1|TRBJ2-3
TGCGCCAGCAGTGAAGGGACAGGGGTAAAGGAGTGTAGGGATTTT
CASSEGTGVKECRDF
>TRBV7-9|17|NA|TRBD1|TRBJ2-1
TGTGCCAGCAGCTTTCGGACAGGGGGCCAGGACTACAATGAGCAGTTCTTC
CASSFRTGGQDYNEQFF
>TRBV5-4|14|NA|NA|TRBJ1-2
TGTGCCAGCAGCTTGGTCGGGCAGAACTATGGCTACACCTTC
CASSLVGQNYGYTF
>TRBV10-3|14|few|TRBD1|TRBJ2-3
TGTGCCATCAGCCTGGGACAGAGCACAGATACGCAGTATTTT
CAISLGQSTDTQYF
>TRBV2|15|NA|NA|TRBJ1-1
TGTGCCAGCAGTGAAGGGGGAGGAATGAACACTGAAGCTTTCTTT
CASSEGGGMNTEAFF
>TRBV6-5|15|many|TRBD1|TRBJ2-2
TGTGCCAGTTCCGGGACAGGGAAGGGCACCGGGGAGCTGTTTTTT
CASSGTGKGTGELFF
>TRBV14|14|many|NA|TRBJ2-1
TGTGCCAGCAGCCAAACAGGGACCTACAATGAGCAGTTCTTC
CASSQTGTYNEQFF
>TRBV5-5|15|NA|NA|TRBJ1-2
TGTGCCAGCAGCTTGGGGCCCAACGGGGGCTATGGCTACACCTTC
CASSLGPNGGYGYTF
>TRBV4-2|13|NA|NA|TRBJ1-2
TGTGCCAGCAGCCAAGGGTTCAACTATGGCTACACCTTC
CASSQGFNYGYTF
>TRBV6-4|14|NA|NA|TRBJ2-2
TGTGCCAGCAGCCCCGGTCCGAACACCGGGGAGCTGTTTTTT
CASSPGPNTGELFF
>TRBV2|15|NA|NA|TRBJ1-1
TGTGCCAGCAGTGAACTTTGGCAGGGGAACACTGAAGCTTTCTTT
CASSELWQGNTEAFF
>TRBV18|12|NA|NA|TRBJ2-1
TGTGCCAGCTCACGGTCCTACAATGAGCAGTTCTTC
CASSRSYNEQFF
>TRBV27|14|NA|NA|TRBJ1-1
TGTGCCAGCAGATCGGGACCGATGAACACTGAAGCTTTCTTT
CASRSGPMNTEAFF
>TRBV21-1|16|NA|NA|TRBJ2-1
TGTGCCAGCAGCAAAGAAGGGGGGTTCACCTACAATGAGCAGTTCTTC
CASSKEGGFTYNEQFF
>TRBV19|14|NA|TRBD2|TRBJ2-2
TGTGCGACGGGGCTAGCGGCGAACACCGGGGAGCTGTTTTTT
CATGLAANTGELFF
>TRBV7-9|14|NA|NA|TRBJ1-2
TGTGCCAGCACCCCTGGAACGGCCGGTGGGGGCTACACCTTC
CASTPGTAGGGYTF
>TRBV7-3|16|NA|TRBD2|TRBJ2-1
TGTGCCAGCAGCACACTAGCGGGAAGCTCCTACAATGAGCAGTTCTTC
CASSTLAGSSYNEQFF
>TRBV28|14|NA|TRBD1|TRBJ1-5
TGTGCCAGCAGTAAGACAGGGGTTAGACAGCCCCAGCATTTT
CASSKTGVRQPQHF
>TRBV27|14|NA|NA|TRBJ2-7
TGTGCCAGCAGCCCATGGGGCGACTCCTACGAGCAGTACTTC
CASSPWGDSYEQYF
>TRBV10-3|14|once|NA|TRBJ2-5
TGTGCCATCAGTGCTGGCAGGGAAACGGAGACCCAGTACTTC
CAISAGRETETQYF
>TRBV6-5|14|NA|NA|TRBJ1-5
TGTGCCAGCACTCCATCTGGGACCGATCAGCCCCAGCATTTT
CASTPSGTDQPQHF
>TRBV5-6|16|NA|TRBD2|TRBJ2-2
TGTGCCAGCAGTTTCCGGACTAGCGGGAGTCCCGGGGAGCTGTTTTTT
CASSFRTSGSPGELFF
>TRBV2|12|NA|NA|TRBJ2-1
TGTGCCAGCAGCCTACTTACGGGATCGCAGTTCTTC
CASSLLTGSQFF
>TRBV7-6|14|NA|NA|TRBJ2-6
TGTGCCAGCAGCTTTCCAGGTGGGGCCAACGTCCTGACTTTC
CASSFPGGANVLTF
>TRBV5-4|15|NA|TRBD2|TRBJ2-1
TGTGCCAGCAGCCGCACTAGCGGGAGTGACGATGAGCAGTTCTTC
CASSRTSGSDDEQFF
>TRBV11-2|13|once|TRBD1|TRBJ2-7
TGTGCCAGCAGCCTTGACAGGGGTGACGAGCAGTACTTC
CASSLDRGDEQYF
>TRBV6-1|14|once|TRBD1|TRBJ1-5
TGTGCCAGCAGCCCGGGACAGGGACACCAGCCCCAGCATTTT
CASSPGQGHQPQHF
>TRBV4-2|15|NA|NA|TRBJ1-2
TGTGCCAGCAGCCAGGGTTCCAGGGCTGACTATGGCTACACCTTC
CASSQGSRADYGYTF
>TRBV19|14|NA|NA|TRBJ1-1
TGTGCCAGTAGGACGGGGGTCCTGAACACTGAAGCTTTCTTT
CASRTGVLNTEAFF